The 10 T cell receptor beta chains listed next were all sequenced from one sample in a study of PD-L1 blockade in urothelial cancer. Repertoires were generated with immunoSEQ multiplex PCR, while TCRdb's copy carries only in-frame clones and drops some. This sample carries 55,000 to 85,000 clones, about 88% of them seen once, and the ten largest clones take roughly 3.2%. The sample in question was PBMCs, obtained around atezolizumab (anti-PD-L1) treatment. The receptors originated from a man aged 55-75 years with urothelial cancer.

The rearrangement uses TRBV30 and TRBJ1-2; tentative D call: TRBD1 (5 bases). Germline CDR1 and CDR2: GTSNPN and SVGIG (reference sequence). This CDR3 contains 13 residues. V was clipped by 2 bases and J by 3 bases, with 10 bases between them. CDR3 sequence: CAWSKGAHYGYTF. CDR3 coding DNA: TGTGCCTGGAGTAAAGGGGCCCACTATGGCTACACCTTC. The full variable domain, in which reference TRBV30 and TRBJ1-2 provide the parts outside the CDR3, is SQTIHQWPATLVQPVGSPLSLECTVEGTSNPNLYWYRQAAGRGLQLLFYSVGIGQISSEVPQNLSASRPQDRQFILSSKKLLLSDSGFYLCAWSKGAHYGYTFGSGTRLTVV.

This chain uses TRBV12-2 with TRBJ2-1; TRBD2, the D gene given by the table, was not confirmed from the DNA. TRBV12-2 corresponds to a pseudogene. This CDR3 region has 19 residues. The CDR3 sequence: CASRPHPRGLAGAYNEQFF. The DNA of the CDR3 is TGTGCAAGTCGCCCACACCCGAGGGGACTAGCGGGGGCCTACAATGAGCAGTTCTTC.

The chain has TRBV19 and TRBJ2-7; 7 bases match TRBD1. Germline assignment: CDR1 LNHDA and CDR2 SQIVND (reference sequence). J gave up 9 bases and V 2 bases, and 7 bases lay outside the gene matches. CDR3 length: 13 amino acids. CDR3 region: CASSINDRALQYF. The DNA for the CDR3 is TGTGCCAGTAGTATAAATGACAGGGCGTTGCAGTACTTC.

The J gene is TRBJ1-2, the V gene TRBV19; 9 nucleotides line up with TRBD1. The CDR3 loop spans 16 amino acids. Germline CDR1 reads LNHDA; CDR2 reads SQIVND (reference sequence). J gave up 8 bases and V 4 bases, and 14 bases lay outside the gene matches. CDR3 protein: CASSTMGQGDSRGYTF. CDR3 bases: TGTGCCAGTAGTACTATGGGACAGGGAGATAGTCGGGGCTACACCTTC.

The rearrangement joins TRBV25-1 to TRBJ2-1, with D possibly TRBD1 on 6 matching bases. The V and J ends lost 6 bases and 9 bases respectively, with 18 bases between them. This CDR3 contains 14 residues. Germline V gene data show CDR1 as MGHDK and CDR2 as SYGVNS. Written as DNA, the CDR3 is TGTGCCAGCAGGGGCCCTGTGGGGGCGGTTGAGCAGTTCTTC. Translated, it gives CASRGPVGAVEQFF.

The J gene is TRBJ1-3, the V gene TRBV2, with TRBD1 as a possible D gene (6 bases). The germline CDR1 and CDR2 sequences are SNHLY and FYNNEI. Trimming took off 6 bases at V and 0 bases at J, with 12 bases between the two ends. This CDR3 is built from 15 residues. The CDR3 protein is CASRATRGSGNTIYF. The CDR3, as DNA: TGTGCCAGCAGAGCCACCAGGGGCTCTGGAAACACCATATATTTT.

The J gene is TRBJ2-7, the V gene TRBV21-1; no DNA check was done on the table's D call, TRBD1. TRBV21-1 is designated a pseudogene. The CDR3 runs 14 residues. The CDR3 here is CASSKSDRAYEQYF. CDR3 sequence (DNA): TGTGCCAGCAGCAAATCGGACAGGGCCTACGAGCAGTACTTC.

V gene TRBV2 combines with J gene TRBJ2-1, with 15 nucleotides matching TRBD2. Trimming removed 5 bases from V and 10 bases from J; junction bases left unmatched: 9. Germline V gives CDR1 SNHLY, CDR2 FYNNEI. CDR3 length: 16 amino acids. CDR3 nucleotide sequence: TGTGCCAGCAGTATGGGGACTAGCGGGAGGAAGGGAGAGCAGTTCTTC. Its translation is CASSMGTSGRKGEQFF.

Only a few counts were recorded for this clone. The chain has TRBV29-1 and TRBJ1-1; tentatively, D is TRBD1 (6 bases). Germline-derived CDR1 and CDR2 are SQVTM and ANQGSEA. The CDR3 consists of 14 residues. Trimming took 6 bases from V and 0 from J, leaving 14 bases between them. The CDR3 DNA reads TGCAGCGTCGAAACGGACAGAATGAACACTGAAGCTTTCTTT. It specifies CSVETDRMNTEAFF.

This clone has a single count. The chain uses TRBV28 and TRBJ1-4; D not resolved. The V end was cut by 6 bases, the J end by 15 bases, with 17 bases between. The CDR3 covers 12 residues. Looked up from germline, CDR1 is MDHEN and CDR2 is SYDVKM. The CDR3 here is CASRGTGPEMFF. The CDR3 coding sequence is TGTGCCAGCAGAGGTACGGGTCCCGAAATGTTTTTT.